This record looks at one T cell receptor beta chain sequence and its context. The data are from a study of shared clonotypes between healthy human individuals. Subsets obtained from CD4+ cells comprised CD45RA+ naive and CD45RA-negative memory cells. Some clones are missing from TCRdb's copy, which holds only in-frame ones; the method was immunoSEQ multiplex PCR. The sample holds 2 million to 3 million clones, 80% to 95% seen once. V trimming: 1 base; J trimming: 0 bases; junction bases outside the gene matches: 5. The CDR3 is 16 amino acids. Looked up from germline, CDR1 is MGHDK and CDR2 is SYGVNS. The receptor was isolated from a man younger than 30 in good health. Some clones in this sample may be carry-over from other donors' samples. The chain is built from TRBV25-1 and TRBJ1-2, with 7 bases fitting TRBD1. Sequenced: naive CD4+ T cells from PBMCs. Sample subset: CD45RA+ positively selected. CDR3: CASSESGGSSNYGYTF. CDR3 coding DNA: TGTGCCAGCAGTGAATCAGGGGGTTCTTCTAACTATGGCTACACCTTC.